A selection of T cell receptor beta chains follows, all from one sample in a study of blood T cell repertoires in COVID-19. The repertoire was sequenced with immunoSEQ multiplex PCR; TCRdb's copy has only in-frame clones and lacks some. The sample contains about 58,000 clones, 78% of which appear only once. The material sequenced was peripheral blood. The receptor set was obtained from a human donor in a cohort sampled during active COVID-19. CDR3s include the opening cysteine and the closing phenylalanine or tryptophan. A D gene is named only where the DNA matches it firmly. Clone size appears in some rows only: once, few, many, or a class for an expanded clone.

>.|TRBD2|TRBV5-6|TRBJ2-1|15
CASSEGLAGNNEQFF
TGTGCCAGCAGCGAGGGACTAGCGGGGAACAATGAGCAGTTCTTC
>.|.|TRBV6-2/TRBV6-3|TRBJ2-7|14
CASSQGLGAIEQYF
TGTGCCAGCAGCCAGGGACTCGGAGCCATCGAGCAGTACTTC
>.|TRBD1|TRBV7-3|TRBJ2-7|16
CASSFRPGQVCYEQYF
TGTGCCAGCAGCTTCCGACCGGGACAGGTTTGCTACGAGCAGTACTTC
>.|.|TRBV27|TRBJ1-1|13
CASSLGANTEAFF
TGTGCCAGCAGTTTAGGGGCGAACACTGAAGCTTTCTTT
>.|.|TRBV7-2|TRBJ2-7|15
CASSLGPSRNYEQYF
TGTGCCAGCAGCTTGGGCCCCAGTAGGAACTACGAGCAGTACTTC
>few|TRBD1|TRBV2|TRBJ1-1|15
CASILVEGQGARAFF
TGTGCCAGCATCCTGGTCGAGGGACAGGGGGCGCGAGCTTTCTTT
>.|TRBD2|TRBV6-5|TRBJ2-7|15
CASSPLLAGSYEQYF
TGTGCCAGCAGCCCACTACTAGCGGGATCCTACGAGCAGTACTTC
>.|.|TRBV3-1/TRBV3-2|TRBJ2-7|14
CASSQDGSSYEQYF
TGTGCCAGCAGCCAAGACGGGAGCTCCTACGAGCAGTACTTC
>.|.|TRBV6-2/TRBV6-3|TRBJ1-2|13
CASSYRESTDSLF
TGTGCCAGCAGTTACAGGGAATCGACGGACAGCCTCTTC
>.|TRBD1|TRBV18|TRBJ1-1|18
CASSPNLGQGAQNTEAFF
TGTGCCAGCTCACCTAATCTGGGACAGGGGGCCCAGAACACTGAAGCTTTCTTT
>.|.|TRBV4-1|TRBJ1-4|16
CASSQAQGATNEKLFF
TGCGCCAGCAGCCAAGCACAGGGTGCAACTAATGAAAAACTGTTTTTT
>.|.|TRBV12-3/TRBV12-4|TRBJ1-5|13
CASSLTGHQPQHF
TGTGCCAGCAGTTTAACGGGTCATCAGCCCCAGCATTTT
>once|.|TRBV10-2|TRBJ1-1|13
CASSSTANTEAFF
TGCGCCAGCAGTTCGACAGCGAACACTGAAGCTTTCTTT
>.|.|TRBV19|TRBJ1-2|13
CASSTGSHYGYTF
TGTGCCAGTAGTACAGGGTCTCACTATGGCTACACCTTC
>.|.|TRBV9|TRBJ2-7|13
CASSVSEAAEQYF
TGTGCCAGCAGCGTCTCGGAGGCAGCCGAGCAGTACTTC
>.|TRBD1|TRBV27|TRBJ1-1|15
CASSLSTGGNTEAFF
TGTGCCAGCAGTTTATCGACAGGGGGGAACACTGAAGCTTTCTTT
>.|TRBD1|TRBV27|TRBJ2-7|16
CASSPRDRGRGYEQYF
TGTGCCAGCAGTCCCAGGGACAGGGGGAGAGGTTACGAGCAGTACTTC
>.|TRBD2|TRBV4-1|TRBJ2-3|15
CASSLRLAVTDTQYF
TGCGCCAGCAGCCTACGACTAGCGGTCACAGATACGCAGTATTTT
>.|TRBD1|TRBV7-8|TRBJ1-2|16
CASSRPGTGGSYGYTF
TGTGCCAGCAGCCGGCCAGGGACAGGGGGCTCCTATGGCTACACCTTC
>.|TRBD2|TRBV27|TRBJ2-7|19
CASSSLRWAGDFSSYEQYF
TGTGCCAGCAGTTCCCTCCGGTGGGCGGGAGACTTTAGTAGCTACGAGCAGTACTTC
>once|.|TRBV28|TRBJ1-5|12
CAVQGSNQPQHF
TGTGCCGTTCAGGGCAGCAATCAGCCCCAGCATTTT
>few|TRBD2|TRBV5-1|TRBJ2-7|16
CASSLGLAGPRNEQYF
TGCGCCAGCAGCTTAGGACTAGCGGGGCCCCGGAACGAGCAGTACTTC
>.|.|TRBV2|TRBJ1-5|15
CASSEEPGDSQPQHF
TGTGCCAGCAGTGAAGAACCGGGGGACTCTCAGCCCCAGCATTTT
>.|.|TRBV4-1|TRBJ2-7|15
CASSQAGTPSYEQYF
TGCGCCAGCAGCCAAGCCGGGACACCCTCCTACGAGCAGTACTTC
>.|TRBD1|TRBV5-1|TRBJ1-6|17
CASSLATGSSYNSPLHF
TGCGCCAGCAGCTTGGCGACAGGGTCGTCCTATAATTCACCCCTCCACTTT
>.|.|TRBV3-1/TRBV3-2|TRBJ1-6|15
CASGLTGIYNSPLHF
TGTGCCAGCGGACTGACAGGAATCTATAATTCACCCCTCCACTTT
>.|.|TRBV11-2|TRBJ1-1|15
CASSLLIRVSAEAFF
TGTGCCAGCAGCTTATTGATACGGGTCTCAGCTGAAGCTTTCTTT
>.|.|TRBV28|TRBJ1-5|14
CASSFWASNQPQHF
TGTGCCAGCAGTTTCTGGGCCTCTAATCAGCCCCAGCATTTT
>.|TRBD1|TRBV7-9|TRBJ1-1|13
CASSPTGGTEAFF
TGTGCCAGCAGCCCAACAGGGGGCACTGAAGCTTTCTTT
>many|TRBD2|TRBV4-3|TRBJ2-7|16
CASSPGTSGRLNEQYF
TGCGCCAGCAGCCCCGGGACTAGCGGGAGGTTAAACGAGCAGTACTTC
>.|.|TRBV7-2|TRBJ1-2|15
CASSLEAGPNYGYTF
TGTGCCAGCAGCTTAGAGGCAGGGCCTAACTATGGCTACACCTTC
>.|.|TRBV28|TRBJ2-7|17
CASSLIKGGYPSYEQYF
TGTGCCAGCAGTTTAATCAAGGGGGGGTACCCCTCCTACGAGCAGTACTTC
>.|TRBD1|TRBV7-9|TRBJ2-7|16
CASSLSPTGASYEQYF
TGTGCCAGCAGCTTATCACCGACAGGGGCCTCCTACGAGCAGTACTTC
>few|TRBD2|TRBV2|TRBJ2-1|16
CASSDRGGGTSGSQFF
TGTGCCAGCAGTGACAGGGGCGGGGGGACTAGCGGGAGTCAGTTCTTC
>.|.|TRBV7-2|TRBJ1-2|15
CASSLDPGRNYGYTF
TGTGCCAGCAGCTTAGATCCGGGAAGGAACTATGGCTACACCTTC
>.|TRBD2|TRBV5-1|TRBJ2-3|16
CASSPGGDWIGDTQYF
TGCGCCAGCAGCCCCGGGGGGGACTGGATAGGGGATACGCAGTATTTT
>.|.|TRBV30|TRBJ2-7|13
CAFRGTTDYEQYF
TGTGCCTTTAGGGGGACTACCGATTACGAGCAGTACTTC
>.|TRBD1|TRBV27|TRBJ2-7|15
CASSLVTGPQNEQYF
TGTGCCAGCAGTTTAGTGACAGGGCCCCAGAACGAGCAGTACTTC
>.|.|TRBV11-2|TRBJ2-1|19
CASSLDRNTAGRSYNEQFF
TGTGCCAGCAGCTTAGATCGAAATACAGCGGGCCGCTCCTACAATGAGCAGTTCTTC
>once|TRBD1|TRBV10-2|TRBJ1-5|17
CASSGGQGALTYQPQHF
TGCGCCAGCAGTGGGGGACAGGGGGCCTTGACTTATCAGCCCCAGCATTTT
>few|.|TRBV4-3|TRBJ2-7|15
CASSQDTGFGSEQYF
TGCGCCAGCAGCCAAGACACGGGATTTGGCTCCGAGCAGTACTTC
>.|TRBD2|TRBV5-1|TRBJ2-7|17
CASSPLPPGLNSYEQYF
TGCGCCAGCAGCCCCCTCCCCCCGGGACTAAACTCCTACGAGCAGTACTTC
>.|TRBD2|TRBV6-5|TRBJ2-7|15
CASSPGTSGLEEQYF
TGTGCCAGCAGTCCCGGGACTAGCGGGTTGGAGGAGCAGTACTTC
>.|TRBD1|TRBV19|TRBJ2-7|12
CASSIWTGEQYF
TGTGCCAGTAGTATTTGGACAGGCGAGCAGTACTTC
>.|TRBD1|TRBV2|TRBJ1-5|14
CASGTGGAGQPQHF
TGTGCCAGCGGGACAGGGGGCGCGGGGCAGCCCCAGCATTTT
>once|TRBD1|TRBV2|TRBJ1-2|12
CASSVQGTGYTF
TGTGCCAGCAGCGTACAGGGGACTGGCTACACCTTC
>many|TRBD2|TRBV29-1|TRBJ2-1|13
CSVAWTSGNEQFF
TGCAGCGTTGCCTGGACTAGCGGGAATGAGCAGTTCTTC
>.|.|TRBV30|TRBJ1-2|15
CAWSVPAGSLYGYTF
TGTGCCTGGAGTGTACCGGCAGGCTCCTTATATGGCTACACCTTC
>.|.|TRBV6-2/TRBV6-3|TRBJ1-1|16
CASSSRGGSRVPEAFF
TGTGCCAGCAGTTCCCGGGGGGGTTCGAGGGTCCCTGAAGCTTTCTTT
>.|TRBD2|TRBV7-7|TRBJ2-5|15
CASRRLAGFGETQYF
TGTGCCAGCAGACGACTAGCGGGTTTCGGTGAGACCCAGTACTTC
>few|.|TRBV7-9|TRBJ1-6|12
CASSLNYSPLHF
TGTGCCAGCAGCTTAAACTATTCACCCCTCCACTTT
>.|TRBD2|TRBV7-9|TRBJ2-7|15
CASSLAAGGYYEQYF
TGTGCCAGCAGCTTAGCGGCGGGGGGCTACTACGAGCAGTACTTC
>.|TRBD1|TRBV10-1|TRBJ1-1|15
CASSPQGARNTEAFF
TGCGCCAGCAGTCCGCAGGGGGCGCGGAACACTGAAGCTTTCTTT
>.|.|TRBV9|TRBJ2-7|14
CASSVDQGSYEQYF
TGTGCCAGCAGCGTAGATCAGGGCTCCTACGAGCAGTACTTC
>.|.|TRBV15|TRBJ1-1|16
CATSRDPRMIPMKAFF
TGTGCCACCAGCAGAGACCCAAGAATGATCCCTATGAAAGCTTTCTTT